Included here is one TCR beta chain sequence, with context. This clone has more than one count but fewer than ten. This clone's antigen is unknown. The input lacks base qualities; no much larger clone sits a single base away. The sample is drawn from a study of T cell responses to AZD1222 COVID-19 vaccine (dated by TCRdb to the early 2020s). Describing the broader study: A total of approximately 240 trial participants underwent TCR sequencing, of whom about 210 received two doses of AZD1222 and around 25 received two doses of the MenACWY control vaccine. Enrollment into the trials was organized by age into subgroups of 18-55, 56-69 and 70-plus years, and those subgroups contained roughly 140, 27 and 60 TCR-sequenced participants, respectively. Study-wide conclusions, independent of this receptor: No day 14 peak-response samples were available, so repertoires were characterized only after the peak T cell response. In the small 56-69-year group, the increase in depth fell short of significance, most likely because of low power. Conclusions about previously exposed vaccinees are limited because only six or seven AZD1222 recipients were SARS-CoV-2 seropositive at baseline. A significant rise in spike-specific TCR breadth and depth was observed after two AZD1222 doses relative to day 0 and relative to MenACWY recipients. Most participants were white British and females outnumbered males, and the authors suggested that clonal diversity may have been underestimated. The whole spike protein was spanned by vaccine-associated CD4 TCRs, and dominant responses were seen in regions 160-218 and 743-854. Epitopes outside the regions mutated in the B.1.351 and B.1.1.7 variants were reportedly recognized by nearly half of the unique spike-specific TCRs.

The time point label here, explained by the study, means: about 28 days (+/-7) after the second vaccine dose. AZD1222 recipients given second doses at about 4 weeks or at about 12 weeks were pooled, since spike-specific TCR depth and breadth were not found to differ between the two schedules. Vaccinee samples were obtained from the UK trials COV001 and COV002, which included a single-blind randomized controlled phase 2/3 trial of AZD1222 (ChAdOx1 nCoV-19) in healthy adults. Trial participant PBMC samples were collected at day 0 and day 28 after the second dose for TCRbeta chain sequencing. The CDR3 regions of human TCRbeta chains were analyzed by immunosequencing. The authors' pipeline ran thus. Repertoire TCRs were matched against a reference library of SARS-CoV-2-specific TCRs generated with the MIRA antigen-specificity platform. Breadth was defined as the fraction of unique TCRs that were SARS-CoV-2-associated, and depth was defined as the fraction of total T cells that were SARS-CoV-2-associated. Using the MIRA data, each spike-specific TCR was assigned both to the spike region to which the TCR was reactive and to a CD4 or CD8 class. Log10-transformed breadth and depth values were compared by one-way ANOVA with Sidak's multiple comparisons tests. The immuneACCESS repertoire file appears here via TCRdb, limited to in-frame rearrangements. These files lack a portion of the clones; in checked studies, under half of the deficit traces to unresolved V genes, and the cause of the others is not known. V, J and clone size reflect that table, while D and trimming were determined from the DNA. Within this sample are 150,000 to 160,000 clones, with roughly nine tenths of them counted one time only. The ten largest make up approximately 1.4% of the sample.

Sample: peripheral blood, taken 28 days after the second AZD1222 dose. This clonotype was obtained from an adult who received the AZD1222 COVID-19 vaccine.

For the CDR3, the sequence is CASSQVRGTEKLFF. The bases read TGTGCCAGCAGCCAAGTCCGGGGAACTGAAAAACTGTTTTTT. The rearrangement combines TRBV7-9 with TRBJ1-4, with no D gene named confidently. From the cysteine through the phenylalanine, the CDR3 covers 14 amino acids. Of the read, only the CDR3 DNA is kept; its 42 bases are in frame from base 1. V is cut by 5 bases and J by 7 bases, and the space between the germline ends is 14 bases. CDR1 and CDR2 were assigned from the germline V gene (reference sequence) as SEHNR and FQNEAQ.